The 18 T cell receptor beta chains below all came from one sample that was sequenced in a study of technical replicates of blood from a few donors. Profiled with immunoSEQ multiplex PCR; TCRdb holds only in-frame clones, not every one. This sample has tens of thousands of clones, with about 94% found just once. Specimen: T cells isolated from PBMCs. These TCRs come from a human donor in good health.

Here the CDR3 reads CAWSVRDRGGSPLHF. CDR3 in DNA: TGTGCCTGGAGTGTACGAGACAGGGGAGGATCACCCCTCCACTTT. The rearrangement joins TRBV30 to TRBJ1-6, with 8 nucleotides matching TRBD1. This CDR3 has 15 residues. Losses at the gene ends were 0 bases for V and 10 bases for J; bases not matched to a gene: 8. In germline, CDR1 is GTSNPN, CDR2 SVGIG (reference sequence).

The J gene is TRBJ1-2, the V gene TRBV27, with D tentatively TRBD1 (5 bases). CDR1 is MNHEY, CDR2 SMNVEV, per germline (reference sequence). The CDR3 has 14 residues. V lost 2 bases and J lost 4, with 11 bases in between. CDR3 DNA sequence: TGTGCCAGCAGTTTAGGTGGGGGGGGCTATGGCTACACCTTC. This sequence encodes CASSLGGGGYGYTF.

This clone was seen more than once but under ten times. The chain joins TRBV2 to TRBJ1-1; TRBD1 matches 9 bases. The CDR3 totals 19 residues. With V trimmed by 10 bases and J by 5 bases, 26 bases remained unmatched. Germline CDR1 reads SNHLY; CDR2 reads FYNNEI. Here the CDR3 DNA reads TGTGCCATCATGGGACTATCCGGGACAGGGAAAGAGGGGAGGACTGAAGCTTTCTTT. It translates to CAIMGLSGTGKEGRTEAFF. Complete variable domain (other parts from reference TRBV2 and TRBJ1-1): EPEVTQTPSHQVTQMGQEVILRCVPISNHLYFYWYRQILGQKVEFLVSFYNNEISEKSEIFDDQFSVERPDGSNFTLKIRSTKLEDSAMYFCAIMGLSGTGKEGRTEAFFGQGTRLTVV.

The gene calls are TRBV2 and TRBJ2-1, with D maybe TRBD1 (7 bases). V lost 10 bases and J lost 2, with 15 bases in between. The CDR3 consists of 14 residues. Germline V gene lookup returns CDR1 SNHLY and CDR2 FYNNEI. The CDR3: CAILEGQTYNEQFF. For the CDR3, the DNA is TGTGCCATCTTGGAGGGACAGACCTACAATGAGCAGTTCTTC.

In this sample, this clone is medium-sized. The chain couples TRBV5-1 to TRBJ2-7; D may be TRBD1 (6 bases). The CDR3 covers 13 residues. Per germline, CDR1 SGHRS and CDR2 YFSETQ. Trimming cost V 1 base and J 5 bases, with 10 bases left between them. This CDR3 reads CASSLTDSDEQYF. The CDR3, as DNA: TGCGCCAGCAGCTTGACGGACAGTGACGAGCAGTACTTC.

The chain joins TRBV5-1 to TRBJ1-1; D perhaps matches TRBD1 (6 bases). CDR1 and CDR2 (germline): SGHRS, YFSETQ. This CDR3 contains 15 residues. The V gene lost 7 bases and the J gene lost 0 bases, with 16 bases spanning the gap. This chain's CDR3 is CASAGGAGLNTEAFF. DNA for the CDR3: TGCGCCAGCGCGGGGGGCGCAGGGTTGAACACTGAAGCTTTCTTT.

This chain uses TRBV19 with TRBJ2-3; 8 bases align to TRBD2. Trimming at V came to 0 bases and at J to 0 bases, leaving 26 bases not matched to a gene. Germline-derived CDR1 and CDR2 are LNHDA and SQIVND (reference sequence). The CDR3 loop spans 24 amino acids. The CDR3 DNA is TGTGCCAGTAGTATAGAGGCAGGGGTCAAGAGATCCGGTAGCGGGGATTCTAGCACAGATACGCAGTATTTT. Its protein is CASSIEAGVKRSGSGDSSTDTQYF.

CDR3 loop: CASSLGFETGANEQFF. The CDR3 nucleotides are TGTGCCAGCAGCTTAGGTTTCGAGACAGGGGCGAATGAGCAGTTCTTC. The V gene is TRBV11-3, the J gene TRBJ2-1; 8 bases are shared with TRBD1. The CDR3 totals 16 residues. The germline V gene has CDR1 SGHNT and CDR2 YENEEA. V dropped 1 base and J dropped 7; count of bases not matched to a gene: 9.

V gene TRBV30 combines with J gene TRBJ2-3, with 12 bases identical to TRBD2. Unmatched junction bases numbered 12, after V lost 7 bases and J lost 1 base. CDR1 is GTSNPN, CDR2 SVGIG, per germline (reference sequence). There are 17 residues in the CDR3. The CDR3 coding sequence is TGTGCCTCCCAGACCGGGAGACTAGCGGGGGGCACAGATACGCAGTATTTT. Protein product: CASQTGRLAGGTDTQYF.

The CDR3 spells CASSLGTSTDTQYF. CDR3 in DNA: TGTGCCAGCAGTTTGGGCACCTCCACAGATACGCAGTATTTT. The chain couples TRBV28 to TRBJ2-3; D is uncertain. Germline assignment: CDR1 MDHEN and CDR2 SYDVKM. V dropped 3 bases and J dropped 2 bases, with 9 bases sitting between them. CDR3 size: 14 residues.

The chain couples TRBV10-1 to TRBJ1-1, with TRBD1 matching 9 bases. V shed 7 bases and J 3 bases; nucleotides not matched to a gene: 3. The CDR3 has 13 amino acids. Germline V gives CDR1 WNHNN, CDR2 SYGVQD (reference sequence). The CDR3 here is CASNDRGDTEAFF. As DNA, the CDR3 is TGCGCCAGCAATGACAGGGGGGACACTGAAGCTTTCTTT.

This clone has only one observation. The rearrangement uses TRBV5-4 and TRBJ2-3, with TRBD1 matching 8 bases. Germline CDR1 SGHNT, CDR2 YYREEE (reference sequence). V shed 4 bases, J shed 6 bases, and the junction held 7 bases outside the gene matches. This CDR3 has 14 residues. The CDR3 loop reads CASSPGDRGDTQYF. The CDR3 nucleotides are TGTGCCAGCAGCCCGGGAGACAGGGGTGATACGCAGTATTTT.

The chain links TRBV29-1 to TRBJ2-1; 7 bases agree with TRBD2. The CDR3 is made up of 15 amino acids. J gave up 5 bases and V 3 bases, and 10 bases lay outside the gene matches. Germline V gene sequence: CDR1 SQVTM, CDR2 ANQGSEA. The CDR3 sequence is CSVDGTAGTHNEQFF. The CDR3, as DNA: TGCAGCGTTGACGGAACAGCGGGGACCCACAATGAGCAGTTCTTC.

V gene TRBV7-9 combines with J gene TRBJ2-1; D ambiguous. This CDR3 is 11 amino acids long. Germline CDR1 is SEHNR and CDR2 is FQNEAQ (reference sequence). The V end was cut by 5 bases, the J end by 10 bases, with 9 bases between. The CDR3 loop is CASSPAVEQFF. The CDR3 DNA reads as TGTGCCAGCAGCCCTGCGGTAGAGCAGTTCTTC. Drawing the rest from reference TRBV7-9 and TRBJ2-1, the complete variable domain is DTGVSQNPRHKITKRGQNVTFRCDPISEHNRLYWYRQTLGQGPEFLTYFQNEAQLEKSRLLSDRFSAERPKGSFSTLEIQRTEQGDSAMYLCASSPAVEQFFGPGTRLTVL.

This chain connects TRBV29-1 to TRBJ1-1, with D tentatively TRBD1 (5 bases). The germline gives CDR1 SQVTM, CDR2 ANQGSEA. Trimming cost V 5 bases and J 10 bases, with 26 bases left between them. The CDR3 contains 15 residues. The CDR3 protein is CSVRLRRDWGWGAFF. CDR3 in DNA: TGCAGCGTTCGTTTGCGAAGGGACTGGGGCTGGGGAGCTTTCTTT. Full variable domain (remainder filled in from reference TRBV29-1 and TRBJ1-1): SAVISQKPSRDICQRGTSLTIQCQVDSQVTMMFWYRQQPGQSLTLIATANQGSEATYESGFVIDKFPISRPNLTFSTLTVSNMSPEDSSIYLCSVRLRRDWGWGAFFGQGTRLTVV.

The chain couples TRBV6-5 to TRBJ2-1, with D tentatively TRBD1 (5 bases). V shed 2 bases and J shed 6 bases, with 5 bases lying between them. Germline values: CDR1 MNHEY, CDR2 SVGAGI. CDR3 size: 12 residues. For the CDR3, the DNA is TGTGCCAGCAGTTACAGGGGCAATGAGCAGTTCTTC. Its protein product is CASSYRGNEQFF.

This chain uses TRBV10-3 with TRBJ2-7, with a weak D call TRBD2 (5 bases). This CDR3 is built from 16 residues. CDR1 and CDR2 (germline): ENHRY, SYGVKD. Trimming cost V 3 bases and J 2 bases, with 17 bases left between them. The CDR3 sequence: CAISDRLRGFTYEQYF. Written as DNA, the CDR3 is TGTGCCATCAGTGACCGCTTAAGAGGGTTCACCTACGAGCAGTACTTC.

This chain joins TRBV5-1 and TRBJ1-2; a weak D match, TRBD1 (6 bases). The germline V gene encodes CDR1 SGHRS and CDR2 YFSETQ. The length of the CDR3 is 13 residues. Trimming left V 0 bases short and J 4 bases short, with 7 bases between. The CDR3 sequence is CASSLEGGYGYTF. The CDR3 region has the DNA TGCGCCAGCAGCTTGGAAGGGGGCTATGGCTACACCTTC. Using reference TRBV5-1 and TRBJ1-2 for the parts outside the CDR3, the full variable domain is KAGVTQTPRYLIKTRGQQVTLSCSPISGHRSVSWYQQTPGQGLQFLFEYFSETQRNKGNFPGRFSGRQFSNSRSEMNVSTLELGDSALYLCASSLEGGYGYTFGSGTRLTVV.